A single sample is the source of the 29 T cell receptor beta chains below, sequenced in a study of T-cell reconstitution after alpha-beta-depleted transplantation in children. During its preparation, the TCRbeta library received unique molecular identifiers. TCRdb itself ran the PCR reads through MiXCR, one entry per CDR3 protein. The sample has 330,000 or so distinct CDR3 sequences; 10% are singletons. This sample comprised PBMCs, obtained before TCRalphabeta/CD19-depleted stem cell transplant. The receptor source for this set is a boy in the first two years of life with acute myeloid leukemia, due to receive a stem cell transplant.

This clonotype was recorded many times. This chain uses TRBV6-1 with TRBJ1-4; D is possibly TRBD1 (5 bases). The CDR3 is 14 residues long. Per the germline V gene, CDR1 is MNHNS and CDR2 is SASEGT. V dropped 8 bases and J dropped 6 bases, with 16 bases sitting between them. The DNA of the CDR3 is TGTGCCAGCGCCTGGGGGGGTGCGGATGAAAAACTGTTTTTT. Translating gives CASAWGGADEKLFF.

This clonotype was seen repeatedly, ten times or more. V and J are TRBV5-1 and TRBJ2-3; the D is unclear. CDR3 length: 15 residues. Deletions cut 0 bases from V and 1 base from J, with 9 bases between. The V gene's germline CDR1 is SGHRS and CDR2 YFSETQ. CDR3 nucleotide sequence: TGCGCCAGCAGCTTGGAACTTCCGGGCACAGATACGCAGTATTTT. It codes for CASSLELPGTDTQYF.

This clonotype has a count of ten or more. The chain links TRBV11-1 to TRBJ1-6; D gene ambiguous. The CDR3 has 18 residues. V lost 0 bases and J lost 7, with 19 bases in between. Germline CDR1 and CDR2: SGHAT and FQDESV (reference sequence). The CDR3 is CASSLARDLGMGNSPLHF. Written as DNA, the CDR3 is TGTGCCAGCAGCTTAGCGCGGGATCTGGGGATGGGGAATTCACCCCTCCACTTT.

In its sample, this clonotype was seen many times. CDR3 DNA sequence: TGTGCCAGCAGCCCCGGGATCGGGGAGACCCAGTACTTC. It yields the protein CASSPGIGETQYF. This sequence joins TRBV7-3 and TRBJ2-5; D possibly corresponds to TRBD2 (5 bases). The CDR3 sequence is 13 residues long. V lost 5 bases, J lost 5 bases, and 12 bases lay in between. Germline V CDR1 and CDR2: SGHTA, FQGTGA.

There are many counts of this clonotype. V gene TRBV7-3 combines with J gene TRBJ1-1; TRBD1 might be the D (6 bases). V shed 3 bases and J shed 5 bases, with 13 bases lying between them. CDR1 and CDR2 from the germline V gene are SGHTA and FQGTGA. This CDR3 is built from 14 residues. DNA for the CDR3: TGTGCCAGCAGCTTTGGCGGGGGCGATACTGAAGCTTTCTTT. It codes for CASSFGGGDTEAFF.

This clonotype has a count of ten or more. CDR3 DNA sequence: TGTGCCAGCAGCTTAGGACAGGCGGAGCTGTTTTTT. Amino acids: CASSLGQAELFF. V is TRBV7-9 and J is TRBJ2-2, with a possible D match to TRBD1 (6 bases). The germline V gene encodes CDR1 SEHNR and CDR2 FQNEAQ (reference sequence). The ends were cut back, 1 base at V and 10 bases at J, with 7 bases in the middle. This CDR3 contains 12 residues.

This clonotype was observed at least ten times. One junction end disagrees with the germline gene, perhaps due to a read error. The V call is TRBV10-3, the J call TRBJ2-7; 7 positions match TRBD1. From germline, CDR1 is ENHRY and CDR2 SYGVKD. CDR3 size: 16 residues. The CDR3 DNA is TGTGTCATCAGTGAACCCCGAGACAGGGAGTCCTACGAGCAGTACTTC. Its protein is CVISEPRDRESYEQYF.

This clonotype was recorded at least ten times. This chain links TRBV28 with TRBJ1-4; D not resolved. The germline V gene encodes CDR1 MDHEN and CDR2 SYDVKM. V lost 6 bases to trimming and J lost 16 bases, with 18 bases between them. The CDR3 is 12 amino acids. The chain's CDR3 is CASRAPPREEFF. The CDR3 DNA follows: TGTGCCAGCAGGGCTCCCCCGAGGGAGGAGTTTTTT.

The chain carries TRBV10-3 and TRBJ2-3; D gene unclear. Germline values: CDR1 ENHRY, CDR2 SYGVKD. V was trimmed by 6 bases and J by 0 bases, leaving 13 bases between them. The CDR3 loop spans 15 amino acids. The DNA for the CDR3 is TGTGCCATCAGCGCCCAAATACCCAGCACAGATACGCAGTATTTT. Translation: CAISAQIPSTDTQYF.

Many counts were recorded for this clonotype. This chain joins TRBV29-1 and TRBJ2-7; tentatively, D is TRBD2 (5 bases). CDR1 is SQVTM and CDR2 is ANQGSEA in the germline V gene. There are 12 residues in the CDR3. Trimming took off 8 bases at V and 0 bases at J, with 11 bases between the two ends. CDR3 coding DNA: TGCAGCATTAGCGTATACTCCTACGAGCAGTACTTC. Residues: CSISVYSYEQYF.

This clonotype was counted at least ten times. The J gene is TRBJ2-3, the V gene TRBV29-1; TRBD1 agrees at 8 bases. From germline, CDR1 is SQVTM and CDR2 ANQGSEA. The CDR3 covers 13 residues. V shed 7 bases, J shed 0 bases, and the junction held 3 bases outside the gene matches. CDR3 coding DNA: TGCAGCGCGGGACAGGTTAGCACAGATACGCAGTATTTT. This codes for CSAGQVSTDTQYF.

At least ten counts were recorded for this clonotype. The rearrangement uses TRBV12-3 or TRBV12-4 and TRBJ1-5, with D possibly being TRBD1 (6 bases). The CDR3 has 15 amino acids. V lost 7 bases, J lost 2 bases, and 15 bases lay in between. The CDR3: CASNFRDIGNQPQHF. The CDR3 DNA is TGTGCCAGCAACTTCCGGGACATCGGCAATCAGCCCCAGCATTTT.

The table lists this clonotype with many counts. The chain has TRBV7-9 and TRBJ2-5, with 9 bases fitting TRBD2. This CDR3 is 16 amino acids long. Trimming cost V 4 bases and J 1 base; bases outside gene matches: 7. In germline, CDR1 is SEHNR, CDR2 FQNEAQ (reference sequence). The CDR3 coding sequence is TGTGCCAGCAGCTCGATGGCGGGAGGGCCCCAAGAGACCCAGTACTTC. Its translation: CASSSMAGGPQETQYF.

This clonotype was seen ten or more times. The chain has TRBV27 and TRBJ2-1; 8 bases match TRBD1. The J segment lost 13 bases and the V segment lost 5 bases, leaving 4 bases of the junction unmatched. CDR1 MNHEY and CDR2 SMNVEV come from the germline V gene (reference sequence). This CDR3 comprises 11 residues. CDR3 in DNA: TGTGCCAGCAGTCTCGGACAGGGTCAGTTCTTC. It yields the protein CASSLGQGQFF.

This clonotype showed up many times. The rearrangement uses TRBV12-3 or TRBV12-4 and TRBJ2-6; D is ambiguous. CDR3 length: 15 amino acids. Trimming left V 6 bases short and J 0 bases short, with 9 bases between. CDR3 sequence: CASSPNYSGANVLTF. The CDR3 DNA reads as TGTGCCAGCAGCCCCAACTACTCTGGGGCCAACGTCCTGACTTTC.

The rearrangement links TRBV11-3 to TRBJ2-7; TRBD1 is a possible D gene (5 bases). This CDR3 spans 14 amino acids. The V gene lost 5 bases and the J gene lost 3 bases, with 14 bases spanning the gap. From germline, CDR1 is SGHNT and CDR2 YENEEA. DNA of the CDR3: TGTGCCAGCAGCGCGCGTCAGGGAAACTACGAGCAGTACTTC. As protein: CASSARQGNYEQYF.

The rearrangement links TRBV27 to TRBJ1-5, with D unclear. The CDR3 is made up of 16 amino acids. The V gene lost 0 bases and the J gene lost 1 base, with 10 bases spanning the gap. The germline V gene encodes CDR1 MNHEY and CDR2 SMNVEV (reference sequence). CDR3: CASSLSGGLSNQPQHF. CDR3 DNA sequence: TGTGCCAGCAGTTTATCGGGAGGGTTAAGCAATCAGCCCCAGCATTTT.

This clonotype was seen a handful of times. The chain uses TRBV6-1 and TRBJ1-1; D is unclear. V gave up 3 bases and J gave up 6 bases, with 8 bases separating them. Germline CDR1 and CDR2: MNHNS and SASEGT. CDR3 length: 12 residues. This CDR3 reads CASSDRIAEAFF. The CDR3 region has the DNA TGTGCCAGCAGTGACAGGATCGCTGAAGCTTTCTTT.

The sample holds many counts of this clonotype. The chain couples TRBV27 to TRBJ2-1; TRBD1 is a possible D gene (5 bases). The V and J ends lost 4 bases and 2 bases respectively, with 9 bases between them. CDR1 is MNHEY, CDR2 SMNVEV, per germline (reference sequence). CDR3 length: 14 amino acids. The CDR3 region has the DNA TGTGCCAGCAGTTATATGACAGCCTACAATGAGCAGTTCTTC. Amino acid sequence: CASSYMTAYNEQFF.

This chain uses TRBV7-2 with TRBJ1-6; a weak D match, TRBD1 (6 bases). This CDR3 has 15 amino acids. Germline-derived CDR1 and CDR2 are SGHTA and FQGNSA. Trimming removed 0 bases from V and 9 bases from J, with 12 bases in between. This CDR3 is CASSLAVRGASPLHF. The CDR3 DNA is TGTGCCAGCAGCTTAGCCGTCAGGGGTGCTTCACCCCTCCACTTT. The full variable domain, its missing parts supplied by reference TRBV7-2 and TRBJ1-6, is GAGVSQSPSNKVTEKGKDVELRCDPISGHTALYWYRQSLGQGLEFLIYFQGNSAPDKSGLPSDRFSAERTGGSVSTLTIQRTQQEDSAVYLCASSLAVRGASPLHFGNGTRLTVT.

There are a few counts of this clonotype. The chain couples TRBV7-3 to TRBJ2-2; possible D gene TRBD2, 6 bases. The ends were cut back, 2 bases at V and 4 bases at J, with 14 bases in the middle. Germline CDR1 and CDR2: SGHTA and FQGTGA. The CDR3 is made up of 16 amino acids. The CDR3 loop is CASSLEGSGLTGELFF. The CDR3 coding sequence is TGTGCCAGCAGCTTAGAGGGTAGCGGACTCACCGGGGAGCTGTTTTTT.

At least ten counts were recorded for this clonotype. The CDR3 DNA is TGTGCCAGCAGCAGGACGGGGTCCCCCTACAATGAGCAGTTCTTC. It encodes CASSRTGSPYNEQFF. V is TRBV5-6 and J is TRBJ2-1; possible D gene TRBD2, 5 bases. V gave up 4 bases and J gave up 2 bases, with 13 bases separating them. This CDR3 comprises 15 residues. Germline CDR1 reads SGHDT; CDR2 reads YYEEEE. Combining the CDR3 with reference TRBV5-6 and TRBJ2-1 gives the whole variable domain DAGVTQSPTHLIKTRGQQVTLRCSPKSGHDTVSWYQQALGQGPQFIFQYYEEEERQRGNFPDRFSGHQFPNYSSELNVNALLLGDSALYLCASSRTGSPYNEQFFGPGTRLTVL.

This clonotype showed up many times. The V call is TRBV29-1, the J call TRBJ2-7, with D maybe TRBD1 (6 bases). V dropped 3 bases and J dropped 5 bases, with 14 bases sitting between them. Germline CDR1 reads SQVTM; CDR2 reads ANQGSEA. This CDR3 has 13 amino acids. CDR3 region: CSVDWQGSNEQYF. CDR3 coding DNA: TGCAGCGTTGACTGGCAGGGGAGCAACGAGCAGTACTTC.

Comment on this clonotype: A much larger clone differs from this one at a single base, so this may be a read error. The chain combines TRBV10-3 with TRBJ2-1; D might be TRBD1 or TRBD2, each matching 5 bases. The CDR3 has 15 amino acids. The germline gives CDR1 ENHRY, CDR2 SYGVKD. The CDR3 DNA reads TGTGCCATCGGTGAAGGTATTGGGGGTGGAGATGAGCAGTTCTTC. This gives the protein CAIGEGIGGGDEQFF.

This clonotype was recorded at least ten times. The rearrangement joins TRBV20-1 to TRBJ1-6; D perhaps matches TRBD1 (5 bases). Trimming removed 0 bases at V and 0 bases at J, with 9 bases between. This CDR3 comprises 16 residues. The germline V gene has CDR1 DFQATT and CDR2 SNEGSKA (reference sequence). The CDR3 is CSARDRGSSYNSPLHF. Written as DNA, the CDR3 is TGCAGTGCTAGAGATCGGGGGAGCTCCTATAATTCACCCCTCCACTTT.

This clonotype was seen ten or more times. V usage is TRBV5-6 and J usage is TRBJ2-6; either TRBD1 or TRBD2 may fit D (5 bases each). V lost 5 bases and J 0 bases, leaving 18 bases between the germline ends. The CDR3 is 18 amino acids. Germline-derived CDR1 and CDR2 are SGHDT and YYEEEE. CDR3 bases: TGTGCCAGCAGTACGCTCCGGGACCGAGGCTCTGGGGCCAACGTCCTGACTTTC. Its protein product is CASSTLRDRGSGANVLTF. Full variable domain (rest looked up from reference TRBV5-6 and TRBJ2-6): DAGVTQSPTHLIKTRGQQVTLRCSPKSGHDTVSWYQQALGQGPQFIFQYYEEEERQRGNFPDRFSGHQFPNYSSELNVNALLLGDSALYLCASSTLRDRGSGANVLTFGAGSRLTVL.

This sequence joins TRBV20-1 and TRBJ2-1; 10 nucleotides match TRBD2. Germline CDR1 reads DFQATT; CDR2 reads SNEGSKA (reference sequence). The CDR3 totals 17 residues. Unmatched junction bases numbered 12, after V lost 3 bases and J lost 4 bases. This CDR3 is CSASLAGGLIGYNEQFF. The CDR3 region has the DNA TGCAGTGCTAGCTTAGCGGGAGGTCTTATAGGGTACAATGAGCAGTTCTTC.

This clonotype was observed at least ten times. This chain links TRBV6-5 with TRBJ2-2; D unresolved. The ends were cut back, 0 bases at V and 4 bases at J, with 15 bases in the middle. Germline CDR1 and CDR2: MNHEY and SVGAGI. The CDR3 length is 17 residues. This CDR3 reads CASSYSPARSPTGELFF. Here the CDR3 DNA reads TGTGCCAGCAGTTACTCGCCTGCGAGGTCCCCCACCGGGGAGCTGTTTTTT.

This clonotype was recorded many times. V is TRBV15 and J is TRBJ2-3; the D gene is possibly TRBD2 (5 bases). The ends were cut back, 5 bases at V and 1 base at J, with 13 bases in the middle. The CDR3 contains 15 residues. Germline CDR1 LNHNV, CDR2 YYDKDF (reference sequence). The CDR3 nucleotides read TGTGCCACCAGCGGACTCCCACGGGGCACAGATACGCAGTATTTT. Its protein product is CATSGLPRGTDTQYF.